One sample yielded the 30 T cell receptor beta chains listed below, sequenced in a study of blood T cells in healthy people across ages. A sample-barcoded 5' primer and a J-beta primer mix were used in a second PCR of about 7 to 11 cycles. TCRdb recomputed calls from the 5' RACE reads with MiXCR, one row per CDR3 protein. The table records some 1,500,000 distinct CDR3 sequences, 35% to 45% of them present only once. Material: blood. All receptors come from a young woman in good health.

The chain is built from TRBV15 and TRBJ2-7, with D tentatively TRBD2 (6 bases). The CDR3 consists of 15 residues. CDR1 and CDR2 from the germline V gene are LNHNV and YYDKDF (reference sequence). Trimming took off 0 bases at V and 4 bases at J, with 13 bases between the two ends. The CDR3 here is CATSRDGGRGYEQYF. The CDR3 DNA is TGTGCCACCAGCAGAGATGGGGGGAGAGGGTACGAGCAGTACTTC.

The rearrangement uses TRBV15 and TRBJ1-2, with D unresolved. This CDR3 contains 11 residues. V was clipped by 0 bases and J by 10 bases, with 6 bases between them. Germline-derived CDR1 and CDR2 are LNHNV and YYDKDF (reference sequence). The CDR3 DNA reads TGTGCCACCAGCAGAGATCTCGCCTACACCTTC. It specifies CATSRDLAYTF.

Points on this clonotype: This may come from a read error, since a much larger clone is one base off. The genes are TRBV5-1 and TRBJ2-1; D might be TRBD1 or TRBD2, each matching 5 bases. CDR1 is SGHRS and CDR2 is YFSETQ in the germline V gene. This CDR3 has 15 residues. CDR3 DNA: TGCGCCAGCAGCCTTACTCCGGGACCAGACAATAAGCAGTTCTTC. Residues: CASSLTPGPDNKQFF. The full variable domain, in which reference TRBV5-1 and TRBJ2-1 provide the parts outside the CDR3, is KAGVTQTPRYLIKTRGQQVTLSCSPISGHRSVSWYQQTPGQGLQFLFEYFSETQRNKGNFPGRFSGRQFSNSRSEMNVSTLELGDSALYLCASSLTPGPDNKQFFGPGTRLTVL.

This sequence joins TRBV7-3 and TRBJ2-5; TRBD2 matches at 10 bases. This CDR3 comprises 15 residues. J was trimmed by 5 bases and V by 5 bases; bases with no gene match: 8. Per germline, CDR1 SGHTA and CDR2 FQGTGA. CDR3 region: CASSQTSGEGETQYF. CDR3 DNA: TGTGCCAGCAGCCAAACTAGCGGGGAGGGGGAGACCCAGTACTTC.

This clonotype has a handful of counts. V usage is TRBV15 and J usage is TRBJ2-7; D not certain. This CDR3 is built from 13 residues. The germline V gene has CDR1 LNHNV and CDR2 YYDKDF (reference sequence). V lost 3 bases, J lost 3 bases, and 9 bases lay in between. The CDR3 DNA follows: TGTGCCACCAGCAGTGGAGTAGACTACGAGCAGTACTTC. Protein sequence: CATSSGVDYEQYF.

V gene TRBV7-2 combines with J gene TRBJ2-3, with 7 bases that match TRBD2. The CDR3 extends over 14 amino acids. Per germline, CDR1 SGHTA and CDR2 FQGNSA. Germline trimming cut 6 bases from V and 6 bases from J; bases unmatched to any gene: 9. Here the CDR3 DNA reads TGTGCCAGCAGTTTACGGGTGGGGGGGGATACGCAGTATTTT. Translated, it gives CASSLRVGGDTQYF.

This clonotype was counted between two and nine times. The V and J genes are TRBV6-5 and TRBJ1-2; 9 nucleotides match TRBD1. Germline trimming cut 6 bases from V and 5 bases from J; bases unmatched to any gene: 7. Looked up from germline, CDR1 is MNHEY and CDR2 is SVGAGI. The CDR3 has 14 residues. The DNA for the CDR3 is TGTGCCAGCAGCGAGACAGGGGGTGCGTATGGCTACACCTTC. This codes for CASSETGGAYGYTF.

DNA for the CDR3: TGTGCCAGTAGTATTACGACGGGAGACTACGAGCAGTACTTC. This sequence encodes CASSITTGDYEQYF. This chain links TRBV19 with TRBJ2-7, with D tentatively TRBD2 (6 bases). Germline V gene lookup returns CDR1 LNHDA and CDR2 SQIVND (reference sequence). Trimming took off 3 bases at V and 3 bases at J, with 12 bases between the two ends. The CDR3 extends over 14 amino acids.

The rearrangement uses TRBV28 and TRBJ2-4; 9 bases line up with TRBD1. The end of the DNA is better explained by TRBJ2-5, so the J call may be wrong. Germline V gene data show CDR1 as MDHEN and CDR2 as SYDVKM. The CDR3 runs 16 residues. The CDR3 nucleotides read TGTGCCAGCAATGACCCGGGGACAGGGATTTACGAGACCCAGTACTTC. Its protein product is CASNDPGTGIYETQYF.

This chain uses TRBV9 with TRBJ2-3, with 9 bases matching TRBD2. The CDR3 covers 20 residues. Germline CDR1 is SGDLS and CDR2 is YYNGEE. With 0 bases clipped from V and 4 bases from J, the junction kept 18 bases outside the gene matches. CDR3 sequence reads: CASSVAPIARGGAFPDTQYF. The CDR3 region has the DNA TGTGCCAGCAGCGTAGCCCCAATCGCTCGCGGGGGGGCCTTCCCAGATACGCAGTATTTT.

The J gene is TRBJ2-5, the V gene TRBV5-4; 7 positions agree with TRBD2. The junction had 6 bases not matched to a gene; V was cut back by 5 bases and J by 2 bases. Germline CDR1 is SGHNT and CDR2 is YYREEE (reference sequence). The CDR3 has 14 residues. CDR3 amino acids: CASRGDYSQETQYF. Here the CDR3 DNA reads TGTGCCAGCAGGGGGGACTACTCACAAGAGACCCAGTACTTC.

CDR3 loop: CASSKEVPGNTIYF. The CDR3 coding sequence is TGTGCCAGCAGCAAGGAGGTCCCTGGAAACACCATATATTTT. The chain combines TRBV7-9 with TRBJ1-3; D gene ambiguous. The CDR3 consists of 14 residues. CDR1 SEHNR and CDR2 FQNEAQ come from the germline V gene (reference sequence). V lost 5 bases and J lost 2, with 10 bases in between.

This clonotype was recorded a few times. This chain uses TRBV18 with TRBJ2-3, with D possibly being TRBD1 (6 bases). The V end was cut by 6 bases, the J end by 0 bases, with 16 bases between. The CDR3 is 16 residues long. The germline gives CDR1 KGHSH, CDR2 LQKENI. The CDR3: CASSQGGGGSTDTQYF. The CDR3 DNA is TGTGCCAGCTCTCAAGGTGGGGGCGGAAGCACAGATACGCAGTATTTT.

This chain joins TRBV7-2 and TRBJ2-3, with TRBD2 identical over 7 bases. Germline assignment: CDR1 SGHTA and CDR2 FQGNSA. Losses at the gene ends were 5 bases for V and 4 bases for J; bases not matched to a gene: 9. CDR3 length: 15 residues. CDR3 loop: CASSPQSGAADTQYF. Written as DNA, the CDR3 is TGTGCCAGCAGCCCGCAAAGCGGGGCGGCAGATACGCAGTATTTT.

V gene TRBV28 combines with J gene TRBJ1-2; D might be TRBD1 (5 bases). CDR3 size: 16 residues. V was clipped by 5 bases and J by 0 bases, with 16 bases between them. Germline V CDR1 and CDR2: MDHEN, SYDVKM. CDR3 DNA sequence: TGTGCCAGCAGTACCGCAGGGATCCTAGCTAACTATGGCTACACCTTC. It encodes CASSTAGILANYGYTF.

Only a few counts were recorded for this clonotype. The chain is built from TRBV4-1 and TRBJ2-7; no reliable D call. Between the trimmed V and J ends, which lost 1 base and 9 bases, there was a span of 16 bases. The CDR3 covers 14 residues. The germline CDR1 and CDR2 sequences are MGHRA and YSYEKL. This chain's CDR3 is CASSQVSSGYGQYF. The CDR3 region has the DNA TGCGCCAGCAGCCAAGTGAGCAGTGGCTATGGGCAGTACTTC.

This clonotype was seen more than once but under ten times. This rearrangement joins TRBV7-3 to TRBJ2-3; D is possibly TRBD1 or TRBD2 (5 bases each). Germline V gives CDR1 SGHTA, CDR2 FQGTGA. The CDR3 has 14 residues. Trimming pared 3 bases from V and 6 bases from J, leaving 13 bases between. In DNA form, the CDR3 reads TGTGCCAGCAGCTTGGGACCCCAGAGGGATACGCAGTATTTT. Amino acid sequence: CASSLGPQRDTQYF.

This chain connects TRBV4-1 to TRBJ2-1; D might be TRBD2 (5 bases). Germline V CDR1 and CDR2: MGHRA, YSYEKL. The CDR3 contains 17 residues. Between the trimmed V and J ends, which lost 6 bases and 0 bases, there was a span of 18 bases. The CDR3 DNA follows: TGCGCCAGCAGGGAGGCTCTGGACGTCAGCTCCTACAATGAGCAGTTCTTC. This gives the protein CASREALDVSSYNEQFF.

In its sample, this clonotype was seen a few times. The chain is built from TRBV12-1 and TRBJ2-7; TRBD1, as called in the table, went unchecked against the DNA. TRBV12-1 is tagged as a pseudogene. This CDR3 is 13 amino acids long. The CDR3 spells CAASQGFKYEQYF. CDR3 nucleotides: TGTGCCGCCTCCCAGGGGTTTAAGTACGAGCAGTACTTC.

The chain employs TRBV14 and TRBJ2-5; the D call may be TRBD1 or TRBD2 (5 bases each). The closer fit of TRBJ2-1 to the DNA end suggests the J call may be wrong. CDR1 and CDR2 (germline): SGHDN, FVKESK. CDR3 length: 13 amino acids. CDR3 sequence (DNA): TGTGCCAGCAGTCCTACCCGTGGGGACGGGCAGTTCTTC. Translated: CASSPTRGDGQFF.

The V gene is TRBV4-1, the J gene TRBJ1-4, with 9 positions matching TRBD1. Germline CDR1 is MGHRA and CDR2 is YSYEKL. V dropped 0 bases and J dropped 5; count of bases not matched to a gene: 7. This CDR3 spans 17 amino acids. CDR3 nucleotides: TGCGCCAGCAGCCAAGATCCGACAGGGGGAATAAATGAAAAACTGTTTTTT. It specifies CASSQDPTGGINEKLFF.

In this sample, this clonotype turned up a few times. The J gene is TRBJ2-1, the V gene TRBV20-1; 7 nucleotides align to TRBD1. The CDR3 consists of 14 residues. Germline lookup yields CDR1 DFQATT and CDR2 SNEGSKA (reference sequence). V was clipped by 3 bases and J by 2 bases; unmatched bases: 4. Written as DNA, the CDR3 is TGCAGTGCTAGGGGACAGATTACCTACAATGAGCAGTTCTTC. It encodes CSARGQITYNEQFF.

Here the CDR3 DNA reads TGTGCCAGCGGATCAGCCGCGAGACGAAATGAGCAGTTCTTC. Translation: CASGSAARRNEQFF. The chain uses TRBV12-3 or TRBV12-4 and TRBJ2-1; D remains unclear. The V end was cut by 8 bases, the J end by 7 bases, with 18 bases between. The CDR3 runs to 14 residues.

The chain employs TRBV9 and TRBJ1-4; D gene uncertain. The germline V and J ends were trimmed by 6 bases and 7 bases, with 19 bases remaining between them. The CDR3 spans 15 residues. Germline values: CDR1 SGDLS, CDR2 YYNGEE. This chain's CDR3 is CASTAGDGFGEKLFF. The CDR3 nucleotides are TGTGCCAGCACGGCGGGCGATGGATTTGGTGAAAAACTGTTTTTT.

V is TRBV11-2 and J is TRBJ1-1; perhaps TRBD1 as D (6 bases). This CDR3 contains 15 residues. V lost 1 base and J lost 3, with 12 bases in between. Looked up from germline, CDR1 is SGHAT and CDR2 is FQNNGV. The CDR3 loop reads CASSLVLGGHTEAFF. The DNA for the CDR3 is TGTGCCAGCAGCTTAGTTCTAGGGGGACACACTGAAGCTTTCTTT.

V is TRBV6-2 or TRBV6-3 and J is TRBJ1-2; 7 bases align to TRBD1. The CDR3 length is 13 residues. The ends lost 7 bases at V and 3 bases at J; junction bases unmatched: 5. The germline V gene encodes CDR1 MNHEY and CDR2 SVGEGT. CDR3 sequence: CASKATGDYGYTF. CDR3 sequence (DNA): TGTGCCAGCAAGGCTACAGGGGACTATGGCTACACCTTC.

The gene calls are TRBV20-1 and TRBJ2-1; TRBD2 matches at 7 bases. Trimming took 4 bases from V and 15 from J; bases not matched to a gene: 18. The CDR3 is 14 amino acids. Germline CDR1 is DFQATT and CDR2 is SNEGSKA (reference sequence). As DNA, the CDR3 is TGCAGTGCTATGGGAGGGCCATCAATAGATATGCTGTTCTTC. This codes for CSAMGGPSIDMLFF.

This clonotype appeared many times. The chain joins TRBV24-1 to TRBJ2-5; D gene ambiguous. V shed 1 base and J shed 5 bases, with 4 bases lying between them. The germline V gene encodes CDR1 KGHDR and CDR2 SFDVKD. The CDR3 runs 12 residues. CDR3 in amino acids: CATSDFGETQYF. CDR3 in DNA: TGTGCCACCAGTGATTTCGGCGAGACCCAGTACTTC.

This clonotype was detected a few times. The chain couples TRBV10-3 to TRBJ2-7; D is unclear. Germline-derived CDR1 and CDR2 are ENHRY and SYGVKD. V lost 3 bases and J 3 bases, leaving 18 bases between the germline ends. CDR3 length equals 16 residues. Here the CDR3 reads CAISDRYRAHIYEQYF. DNA of the CDR3: TGTGCCATCAGTGACCGCTACCGGGCCCACATCTACGAGCAGTACTTC.

The chain links TRBV10-3 to TRBJ2-7; the match to TRBD2 covers 8 bases. The CDR3 is 15 amino acids. J gave up 3 bases and V 3 bases, and 7 bases lay outside the gene matches. Germline loops: CDR1 ENHRY, CDR2 SYGVKD. CDR3: CAISERAAGDYEQYF. CDR3 DNA: TGTGCCATCAGTGAAAGGGCAGCGGGGGACTACGAGCAGTACTTC.